These 32 T cell receptor beta chains came from one sample sequenced in a study of identical twins. One entry per CDR3 protein, called by TCRdb with MiXCR from the 5' RACE reads. The sample has 210,000 or so distinct CDR3 sequences, 15% to 20% seen once. In addition, the sample was reused for a study of T cells expressing NK-cell markers.

Input material: CD8+ T cells sorted from blood. These receptors were taken from a woman younger than 30 in good health.

This clonotype was counted at least ten times. J is TRBJ2-7 and V is TRBV7-9, with unresolved D. CDR1 is SEHNR and CDR2 is FQNEAQ in the germline V gene (reference sequence). The V gene lost 3 bases and the J gene lost 0 bases, with 6 bases spanning the gap. The CDR3 sequence is 13 residues long. The CDR3 here is CASSLDISYEQYF. CDR3 in DNA: TGTGCCAGCAGCTTGGATATCTCCTACGAGCAGTACTTC.

The gene calls are TRBV7-9 and TRBJ2-5; unclear D gene. In germline, CDR1 is SEHNR, CDR2 FQNEAQ (reference sequence). Trimming shortened V by 3 bases and J by 2 bases, and 10 bases separated the two germline ends. CDR3 length equals 14 residues. This CDR3 is CASSFPVGQETQYF. The CDR3 coding sequence is TGTGCCAGCAGCTTTCCAGTAGGTCAAGAGACCCAGTACTTC. Together with reference TRBV7-9 and TRBJ2-5, the CDR3 gives the full variable domain: DTGVSQNPRHKITKRGQNVTFRCDPISEHNRLYWYRQTLGQGPEFLTYFQNEAQLEKSRLLSDRFSAERPKGSFSTLEIQRTEQGDSAMYLCASSFPVGQETQYFGPGTRLLVL.

V gene TRBV9 combines with J gene TRBJ2-2; D is ambiguous. Deletions cut 1 base from V and 1 base from J, with 5 bases between. The germline gives CDR1 SGDLS, CDR2 YYNGEE. The CDR3 is 14 residues long. In DNA form, the CDR3 reads TGTGCCAGCAGCGTAAAGGGGAACACCGGGGAGCTGTTTTTT. Translated, it gives CASSVKGNTGELFF.

The chain couples TRBV7-6 to TRBJ2-3, with D hard to call. The ends were cut back, 5 bases at V and 5 bases at J, with 8 bases in the middle. CDR3 length equals 12 residues. The germline CDR1 and CDR2 sequences are SGHVS and FNYEAQ. CDR3 region: CASSGEVDTQYF. CDR3 bases: TGTGCCAGCAGCGGGGAAGTAGATACGCAGTATTTT.

This clonotype was recorded a few times. The chain is built from TRBV25-1 and TRBJ1-2; tentatively, D is TRBD1 (5 bases). The CDR3 covers 16 residues. V lost 5 bases to trimming and J lost 4 bases, with 20 bases between them. CDR1 and CDR2 from the germline V gene are MGHDK and SYGVNS. CDR3 amino acids: CASSPLRVREAYGYTF. The CDR3 bases are TGTGCCAGCAGTCCCCTTAGGGTCAGGGAGGCCTATGGCTACACCTTC.

This clonotype occurred a few times. The chain combines TRBV13 with TRBJ2-1, with D perhaps assigned TRBD1 or TRBD2 (5 bases each). This CDR3 has 15 residues. Germline CDR1 and CDR2: PRHDT and FYEKMQ (reference sequence). Trimming left V 5 bases short and J 9 bases short, with 20 bases between. The CDR3: CASSEKGTPWAEQFF. CDR3 bases: TGTGCCAGCAGCGAAAAGGGGACCCCGTGGGCTGAGCAGTTCTTC.

The chain is built from TRBV12-5 and TRBJ1-1; D is ambiguous. V lost 6 bases, J lost 1 base, and 9 bases lay in between. The CDR3 length is 13 residues. Per germline, CDR1 LGHNT and CDR2 FRNRAP. CDR3 in amino acids: CASGPGRNTEAFF. As DNA, the CDR3 is TGTGCTAGTGGCCCCGGCCGGAACACTGAAGCTTTCTTT.

This clonotype was seen a few times. This chain links TRBV4-3 with TRBJ2-1, with a tentative D call TRBD2 (6 bases). Germline V CDR1 and CDR2: LGHNA, YSLEER. V was cut by 1 base and J by 6 bases, with 7 bases left in between. This CDR3 comprises 13 residues. The CDR3 DNA sequence: TGCGCCAGCAGCCAAGCGGGACTCAATGAGCAGTTCTTC. It codes for CASSQAGLNEQFF.

This rearrangement joins TRBV2 to TRBJ2-5; 11 nucleotides match TRBD2. Trimming at V came to 10 bases and at J to 1 base, leaving 11 bases not matched to a gene. The germline gives CDR1 SNHLY, CDR2 FYNNEI. The CDR3 runs 16 residues. The DNA for the CDR3 is TGTGCCATAGACCCGATTAGCGGGGGGGGCCAAGAGACCCAGTACTTC. Translation gives CAIDPISGGGQETQYF.

V is TRBV24-1 and J is TRBJ2-1; possible D gene TRBD2, 5 bases. Germline V gene data show CDR1 as KGHDR and CDR2 as SFDVKD. V lost 9 bases to trimming and J lost 9 bases, with 17 bases between them. The CDR3 extends over 13 amino acids. The CDR3 here is CATGEKRFSEQFF. The CDR3 DNA reads TGTGCCACCGGGGAGAAACGCTTCAGTGAGCAGTTCTTC.

The chain has TRBV4-3 and TRBJ1-6, with D perhaps TRBD1 (5 bases). V dropped 0 bases and J dropped 2 bases, with 5 bases sitting between them. The CDR3 consists of 15 residues. Germline V lookup: CDR1 LGHNA, CDR2 YSLEER. The CDR3 region has the DNA TGCGCCAGCAGCCAAGACAGGGCCTATAATTCACCCCTCCACTTT. Translated: CASSQDRAYNSPLHF.

There are a few counts of this clonotype. The chain employs TRBV9 and TRBJ2-7; 7 nucleotides line up with TRBD2. This CDR3 has 14 residues. The V gene's germline CDR1 is SGDLS and CDR2 YYNGEE. Unmatched junction bases numbered 8, after V lost 4 bases and J lost 4 bases. The CDR3 DNA is TGTGCCAGCAGCTTGGGCGGGGGTCAGTACGAGCAGTACTTC. Translation gives CASSLGGGQYEQYF.

The chain joins TRBV9 to TRBJ2-7, with 7 nucleotides matching TRBD1. V was pared by 3 bases and J by 2 bases, with 8 bases of the junction left unmatched. Germline values: CDR1 SGDLS, CDR2 YYNGEE. The CDR3 runs 15 residues. The CDR3 DNA is TGTGCCAGCAGCGCGACAGGGTCCAGGGCCTACGAGCAGTACTTC. Translated, it gives CASSATGSRAYEQYF.

This clonotype was found a few times. The CDR3 DNA reads as TGTGCCAGCAGTTTCGGCAGCCAAGAGACCCAGTACTTC. It translates to CASSFGSQETQYF. The chain combines TRBV27 with TRBJ2-5; D remains unclear. Trimming took 3 bases from V and 1 from J, leaving 6 bases between them. The CDR3 totals 13 residues. The germline V gene has CDR1 MNHEY and CDR2 SMNVEV (reference sequence).

This clonotype was detected many times. The chain has TRBV15 and TRBJ2-1; no clear D gene. The CDR3 runs 16 residues. Trimming took 1 base from V and 6 from J, leaving 16 bases between them. The V gene's germline CDR1 is LNHNV and CDR2 YYDKDF (reference sequence). Written as DNA, the CDR3 is TGTGCCACCAGCAGAGGCTTAGTCGCACTTGGCAATGAGCAGTTCTTC. This gives the protein CATSRGLVALGNEQFF.

V is TRBV7-2 and J is TRBJ2-5; no definite D call. Trimming shortened V by 6 bases and J by 3 bases, and 2 bases separated the two germline ends. CDR3 length equals 10 residues. The germline V gene has CDR1 SGHTA and CDR2 FQGNSA. This CDR3 reads CASRKETQYF. In DNA form, the CDR3 reads TGTGCCAGCAGGAAAGAGACCCAGTACTTC.

The V and J genes are TRBV6-2 or TRBV6-3 and TRBJ2-7; D may be TRBD2 (5 bases). In germline, CDR1 is MNHEY, CDR2 SVGEGT. This CDR3 is 12 amino acids long. V was shortened by 4 bases and J by 3 bases, with 7 bases between the two germline ends. CDR3 DNA sequence: TGTGCCAGCAGTTTCGCGGGCTACGAGCAGTACTTC. Its translation is CASSFAGYEQYF.

Only a few counts were recorded for this clonotype. The chain links TRBV5-6 to TRBJ2-1; D not certain. From germline, CDR1 is SGHDT and CDR2 YYEEEE. CDR3 length: 16 amino acids. Between the trimmed V and J ends, which lost 1 base and 2 bases, there was a span of 13 bases. CDR3 nucleotide sequence: TGTGCCAGCAGCTTGCTTAAGAATCACCCCTACAATGAGCAGTTCTTC. Translated, it gives CASSLLKNHPYNEQFF. The full variable domain, rest sourced from reference TRBV5-6 and TRBJ2-1, is DAGVTQSPTHLIKTRGQQVTLRCSPKSGHDTVSWYQQALGQGPQFIFQYYEEEERQRGNFPDRFSGHQFPNYSSELNVNALLLGDSALYLCASSLLKNHPYNEQFFGPGTRLTVL.

In the case of this clonotype: A single base separates this from a much larger clone, so it may be a read error. CDR3 sequence reads: CASSYTSGSYNEQFF. The CDR3 DNA is TGTGCCAGCAGTTACACTAGCGGCTCCTACAATGAGCAGTTCTTC. The genes are TRBV6-5 and TRBJ2-1; 8 nucleotides agree with TRBD2. V lost 2 bases, J lost 0 bases, and 0 bases stayed unmatched. This CDR3 region has 15 residues. Germline V gene sequence: CDR1 MNHEY, CDR2 SVGAGI.

This chain joins TRBV7-6 and TRBJ2-3; 9 nucleotides match TRBD2. The CDR3 consists of 19 residues. Germline loops: CDR1 SGHVS, CDR2 FNYEAQ. Trimming took 5 bases from V and 0 from J; bases not matched to a gene: 15. The CDR3 spells CASSPTAPAGGLSTDTQYF. The CDR3 DNA reads as TGTGCCAGCAGCCCGACGGCCCCAGCGGGGGGCCTTAGCACAGATACGCAGTATTTT.

This clonotype showed up just a few times. The CDR3 loop reads CASSLPQGLYNEQFF. In nucleotides, the CDR3 is TGTGCCAGCAGCTTACCGCAGGGGCTCTACAATGAGCAGTTCTTC. V usage is TRBV7-9 and J usage is TRBJ2-1, with D possibly being TRBD1 (6 bases). Trimming pared 2 bases from V and 3 bases from J, leaving 11 bases between. The length of the CDR3 is 15 residues. CDR1 SEHNR and CDR2 FQNEAQ come from the germline V gene (reference sequence).

The V gene is TRBV28, the J gene TRBJ2-1, with D tentatively TRBD2 (6 bases). Germline-derived CDR1 and CDR2 are MDHEN and SYDVKM. The V end was cut by 5 bases, the J end by 8 bases, with 16 bases between. This CDR3 has 14 residues. CDR3 in amino acids: CASSLPYGGDEQFF. The CDR3 coding sequence is TGTGCCAGCAGTCTCCCCTACGGCGGGGATGAGCAGTTCTTC.

V and J are TRBV11-2 and TRBJ1-5; D possibly corresponds to TRBD1 (6 bases). Germline-derived CDR1 and CDR2 are SGHAT and FQNNGV. V lost 4 bases and J 7 bases, leaving 17 bases between the germline ends. There are 15 residues in the CDR3. The CDR3 sequence: CASSSPREGGQPQHF. In DNA, the CDR3 is TGTGCCAGCAGCTCCCCCCGGGAGGGGGGACAGCCCCAGCATTTT.

The J gene is TRBJ2-5, the V gene TRBV7-9, with TRBD2 matching 9 bases. CDR1 SEHNR and CDR2 FQNEAQ come from the germline V gene (reference sequence). The CDR3 contains 16 residues. V trimming: 1 base; J trimming: 5 bases; junction bases outside the gene matches: 8. CDR3 region: CASSLVYSGSMETQYF. The DNA for the CDR3 is TGTGCCAGCAGCTTAGTCTATAGCGGGAGCATGGAGACCCAGTACTTC.

This clonotype was counted between two and nine times. The CDR3 here is CASSALTSGGPADTQYF. The CDR3 bases are TGTGCCAGCAGTGCTCTGACTAGCGGGGGGCCCGCAGATACGCAGTATTTT. The V gene is TRBV25-1, the J gene TRBJ2-3, with 13 nucleotides matching TRBD2. The V gene end was trimmed by 4 bases and the J gene end by 4 bases; junction bases not matched to a gene: 8. The CDR3 loop spans 17 amino acids. Looked up from germline, CDR1 is MGHDK and CDR2 is SYGVNS.

This clonotype was picked up a small number of times. The gene calls are TRBV6-5 and TRBJ2-1; D may correspond to TRBD1 or TRBD2 (5 bases each). Germline assignment: CDR1 MNHEY and CDR2 SVGAGI. Between the trimmed V and J ends, which lost 2 bases and 8 bases, there was a span of 22 bases. The CDR3 sequence is 17 residues long. CDR3 sequence (DNA): TGTGCCAGCAGTTACGTCGAAGTGCGGGCCCCGGGGCATGAGCAGTTCTTC. Encoded protein: CASSYVEVRAPGHEQFF.

This clonotype was seen a few times. The chain is built from TRBV15 and TRBJ2-3; 11 bases are shared with TRBD1. This CDR3 comprises 15 residues. Losses at the gene ends were 4 bases for V and 6 bases for J; bases not matched to a gene: 6. The V gene's germline CDR1 is LNHNV and CDR2 YYDKDF (reference sequence). The CDR3 DNA reads TGTGCCACCAGCACCCGGACAGGGGGCATGGATACGCAGTATTTT. Amino acids: CATSTRTGGMDTQYF.

The chain joins TRBV27 to TRBJ2-2; 7 bases match TRBD2. With V trimmed by 3 bases and J by 6 bases, 10 bases remained unmatched. This CDR3 is 16 amino acids long. Germline loops: CDR1 MNHEY, CDR2 SMNVEV (reference sequence). The CDR3 protein is CASSFVLAEVAGELFF. Written as DNA, the CDR3 is TGTGCCAGCAGTTTCGTCCTAGCGGAGGTGGCCGGGGAGCTGTTTTTT.

The gene calls are TRBV27 and TRBJ1-2; D may be TRBD1 (6 bases). CDR1 is MNHEY, CDR2 SMNVEV, per germline (reference sequence). This CDR3 spans 15 amino acids. The V end lost 2 bases, the J end lost 2 bases, and 12 bases lay between the germline ends. The CDR3 DNA reads TGTGCCAGCAGTTTAGGAACAGGGCCGAACTATGGCTACACCTTC. It encodes CASSLGTGPNYGYTF.

This clonotype has only a few counts. This chain connects TRBV5-1 to TRBJ2-1; 10 nucleotides agree with TRBD2. Germline CDR1 is SGHRS and CDR2 is YFSETQ. V gave up 6 bases and J gave up 8 bases; unmatched junction bases: 8. The CDR3 consists of 14 residues. The CDR3 DNA reads as TGCGCCAGCACAAGCGGGGGGGCCATGCATGAGCAGTTCTTC. Its translation is CASTSGGAMHEQFF.

The V call is TRBV6-5, the J call TRBJ2-5; unclear D gene. CDR3 size: 13 residues. V shed 2 bases and J shed 5 bases, with 9 bases lying between them. Germline V lookup: CDR1 MNHEY, CDR2 SVGAGI. The DNA for the CDR3 is TGTGCCAGCAGTTACGGAGACTTGGAGACCCAGTACTTC. It translates to CASSYGDLETQYF.

The chain joins TRBV12-3 or TRBV12-4 to TRBJ1-1, with D perhaps TRBD1 (6 bases). V was clipped by 6 bases and J by 0 bases, with 11 bases between them. The CDR3 consists of 14 residues. The CDR3: CASRYGQMNTEAFF. In DNA, the CDR3 is TGTGCCAGCAGGTACGGACAGATGAACACTGAAGCTTTCTTT.